The 12 T cell receptor beta chains below were found in one sample sequenced in a study of PD-L1 blockade in urothelial cancer. Sequenced by immunoSEQ multiplex PCR; TCRdb stores in-frame clones only, minus some. The table lists some 74,000 clones, 70% to 90% of them singletons. Indicated time point: pretreatment peripheral blood. The specimen comprised PBMCs, sampled around atezolizumab (anti-PD-L1) treatment. The receptors stem from a man aged 40-55 years with urothelial cancer.

V usage is TRBV7-3 and J usage is TRBJ2-2; TRBD2 aligns across 8 bases. V lost 0 bases, J lost 6 bases, and 6 bases stayed unmatched. CDR1 SGHTA and CDR2 FQGTGA come from the germline V gene. The CDR3 runs 16 residues. The CDR3 nucleotides read TGTGCCAGCAGCTTAACGGGAGCGGGAGTTTCCGGGGAGCTGTTTTTT. Translated: CASSLTGAGVSGELFF.

At least ten counts were recorded for this clone. The gene calls are TRBV19 and TRBJ1-1; 7 bases map to TRBD1. This CDR3 comprises 13 residues. Germline V lookup: CDR1 LNHDA, CDR2 SQIVND (reference sequence). J gave up 7 bases and V 3 bases, and 5 bases lay outside the gene matches. The CDR3 DNA is TGTGCCAGTAGTATCACAGGGGTCAATGAAGCTTTCTTT. This codes for CASSITGVNEAFF.

V gene TRBV5-5 combines with J gene TRBJ2-7; a possible D gene is TRBD2 (6 bases). Germline loops: CDR1 SGHKS, CDR2 YYEKEE (reference sequence). V gave up 7 bases and J gave up 5 bases, with 16 bases separating them. The CDR3 sequence is 13 residues long. CDR3 protein: CASGPGTVDEQYF. DNA of the CDR3: TGTGCCAGCGGGCCCGGGACTGTGGACGAGCAGTACTTC.

The chain couples TRBV2 to TRBJ2-3, with 10 positions matching TRBD2. CDR1 is SNHLY, CDR2 FYNNEI, per germline. The CDR3 spans 15 residues. Trimming removed 7 bases from V and 4 bases from J; junction bases left unmatched: 8. CDR3 nucleotides: TGTGCCAGCACCCCGACTAGCGGGCTGGCAGATACGCAGTATTTT. Translated: CASTPTSGLADTQYF.

The chain joins TRBV27 to TRBJ1-3; D remains ambiguous. This CDR3 is built from 14 residues. CDR1 is MNHEY and CDR2 is SMNVEV in the germline V gene (reference sequence). The CDR3 reads CPHETGSSGNTIYF. For the CDR3, the DNA is TGTCCCCACGAGACGGGAAGCTCTGGAAACACCATATATTTT.

This sequence joins TRBV29-1 and TRBJ2-1; D perhaps matches TRBD2 (5 bases). This CDR3 comprises 14 residues. Germline V gene data show CDR1 as SQVTM and CDR2 as ANQGSEA. Trimming pared 4 bases from V and 5 bases from J, leaving 15 bases between. The CDR3 loop reads CSVAPRVENNEQFF. In DNA form, the CDR3 reads TGCAGCGTTGCGCCGAGGGTTGAAAACAATGAGCAGTTCTTC.

This clone has a handful of counts. The chain has TRBV5-1 and TRBJ2-1; D perhaps matches TRBD1 (5 bases). Germline V gene lookup returns CDR1 SGHRS and CDR2 YFSETQ. Between the trimmed V and J ends, which lost 0 bases and 9 bases, there was a span of 19 bases. The CDR3 consists of 16 residues. The CDR3 DNA sequence: TGCGCCAGCAGCTTGGCCAGCTGGCCCCTTAGGGGTGAGCAGTTCTTC. Translation: CASSLASWPLRGEQFF.

The V gene is TRBV7-2, the J gene TRBJ1-1; possibly TRBD1 for D (6 bases). The CDR3 runs 14 residues. V dropped 2 bases and J dropped 4 bases, with 11 bases sitting between them. CDR1 and CDR2 (germline): SGHTA, FQGNSA. The CDR3 DNA follows: TGTGCCAGCAGCTTAAGACAGGTGCCCACTGAAGCTTTCTTT. It is translated as CASSLRQVPTEAFF. The full variable domain, its missing parts supplied by reference TRBV7-2 and TRBJ1-1, is GAGVSQSPSNKVTEKGKDVELRCDPISGHTALYWYRQSLGQGLEFLIYFQGNSAPDKSGLPSDRFSAERTGGSVSTLTIQRTQQEDSAVYLCASSLRQVPTEAFFGQGTRLTVV.

The V and J genes are TRBV6-5 and TRBJ2-7; 12 bases match TRBD1. The junction had 10 bases not matched to a gene; V was cut back by 6 bases and J by 7 bases. The CDR3 sequence is 15 residues long. Germline CDR1 is MNHEY and CDR2 is SVGAGI. Here the CDR3 reads CASSKGQGASEEQYF. CDR3 DNA: TGTGCCAGCAGCAAGGGACAGGGGGCGTCGGAAGAGCAGTACTTC.

The chain combines TRBV12-5 with TRBJ2-2; D may be TRBD2 (5 bases). The CDR3 is 18 residues long. Germline loops: CDR1 LGHNT, CDR2 FRNRAP. V shed 9 bases and J shed 6 bases, with 29 bases lying between them. The CDR3 reads CARTYRGIRSVSAGELFF. Here the CDR3 DNA reads TGTGCTAGGACCTACCGAGGGATACGAAGTGTTTCGGCCGGGGAGCTGTTTTTT.

This chain connects TRBV25-1 to TRBJ2-5, with a weak D call TRBD1 (6 bases). The CDR3 contains 14 residues. Trimming removed 10 bases from V and 1 base from J, with 16 bases in between. The germline V gene has CDR1 MGHDK and CDR2 SYGVNS. CDR3 sequence reads: CATSDRQVQETQYF. CDR3 nucleotides: TGTGCCACCTCCGACAGGCAGGTCCAAGAGACCCAGTACTTC. Looking up the rest from reference TRBV25-1 and TRBJ2-5 gives the full variable domain: EADIYQTPRYLVIGTGKKITLECSQTMGHDKMYWYQQDPGMELHLIHYSYGVNSTEKGDLSSESTVSRIRTEHFPLTLESARPSHTSQYLCATSDRQVQETQYFGPGTRLLVL.

This clone was seen a single time. The rearrangement links TRBV28 to TRBJ1-1; 7 bases are shared with TRBD1. The CDR3 loop spans 16 amino acids. Trimming took 11 bases from V and 1 from J; bases not matched to a gene: 16. The germline V gene encodes CDR1 MDHEN and CDR2 SYDVKM. CDR3 region: CAGRARGRGTNTEAFF. CDR3 nucleotides: TGTGCCGGGCGAGCGCGGGGCAGGGGGACGAACACTGAAGCTTTCTTT.